This note documents a single T cell receptor beta chain sequence. Its antigen is as yet unknown. The CDR3 spans 15 residues. Germline CDR1 and CDR2: KGHSH and LQKENI. The data originate from a study of T cells expressing NK-cell markers. Study-wide findings and caveats: The CD3+CD56-NKG2C+ fraction of a handful of donors was also led by these clonotypes.

Reanalyzing the 5' RACE reads, TCRdb keeps one entry per CDR3 protein, without DNA. The sample's table shows about 400,000 distinct CDR3 sequences. The V call is TRBV18, the J call TRBJ2-5; the D gene TCRdb calls, TRBD2, cannot be checked with no DNA. The clonotype was recovered from a woman aged 50 to 60 in good health. Source material: blood T cells: a sorted CD56 or NKG2C T cell subset, CD4+ or CD8+ T cells, or bulk PBMC T cells (not recorded which). CDR3 in amino acids: CASSTIAQLQETQYF.